The 15 T cell receptor beta chains below all came from one sample that was sequenced in a study of T-cell reconstitution after alpha-beta-depleted transplantation in children. During its preparation, the TCRbeta library received unique molecular identifiers. MiXCR, run by TCRdb on the PCR reads, gives a single entry per CDR3 protein. Counted here are 600,000 to 700,000 distinct CDR3 sequences, roughly 13% occurring once; the ten biggest clones make up 0.79%. Sequencing used PBMCs, obtained before TCRalphabeta/CD19-depleted stem cell transplant. These receptors were collected from a girl aged 2 to 9 with congenital amegakaryocytic thrombocytopenia, due to receive a stem cell transplant.

This clonotype has ten or more counts. The chain combines TRBV6-5 with TRBJ2-1; D gene ambiguous. From germline, CDR1 is MNHEY and CDR2 SVGAGI. The CDR3 loop spans 14 amino acids. Trimming pared 5 bases from V and 4 bases from J, leaving 12 bases between. The CDR3 coding sequence is TGTGCCAGCAGTACTGTCTATCTTTACAATGAGCAGTTCTTC. Residues: CASSTVYLYNEQFF.

There are many counts of this clonotype. The V and J genes are TRBV5-5 and TRBJ2-2; perhaps TRBD2 as D (5 bases). Between the trimmed V and J ends, which lost 4 bases and 6 bases, there was a span of 13 bases. Germline CDR1 SGHKS, CDR2 YYEKEE (reference sequence). CDR3 size: 14 residues. The CDR3 sequence is CASSLARVSGELFF. DNA for the CDR3: TGTGCCAGCAGCCTAGCTAGAGTATCCGGGGAGCTGTTTTTT.

The chain recombines TRBV3-1 with TRBJ2-2, with 8 bases identical to TRBD1. This CDR3 spans 19 amino acids. The junction had 13 bases not matched to a gene; V was cut back by 4 bases and J by 0 bases. The germline CDR1 and CDR2 sequences are LGHDT and YNNKEL (reference sequence). The CDR3 region has the DNA TGTGCCAGCAGCCCGACGACAGGGGCCCAAAGACCGAACACCGGGGAGCTGTTTTTT. It encodes CASSPTTGAQRPNTGELFF.

About this clonotype: A much larger clone sits a single nucleotide away, making a read error possible. The chain carries TRBV29-1 and TRBJ2-2; TRBD2 aligns across 7 bases. Germline-derived CDR1 and CDR2 are SQVTM and ANQGSEA. Trimming cost V 3 bases and J 3 bases; bases outside gene matches: 7. The CDR3 covers 15 residues. CDR3 nucleotides: TGCAGCGTTGAGTTGCTAGCGGACCACACCGGGGAGCTGTTTTTT. Its translation is CSVELLADHTGELFF.

The sample holds a few counts of this clonotype. This sequence joins TRBV3-1 and TRBJ2-1, with 8 nucleotides matching TRBD2. The germline gives CDR1 LGHDT, CDR2 YNNKEL (reference sequence). Trimming removed 1 base from V and 8 bases from J; junction bases left unmatched: 19. The CDR3 contains 19 residues. Written as DNA, the CDR3 is TGTGCCAGCAGCCAAGCACCGGGACTAGTAAGACTCCCCGGCGATGAGCAGTTCTTC. Its translation is CASSQAPGLVRLPGDEQFF.

This clonotype was recorded many times. V is TRBV25-1 and J is TRBJ2-3; D is unresolved. The CDR3 extends over 13 amino acids. The germline V gene has CDR1 MGHDK and CDR2 SYGVNS. V gave up 0 bases and J gave up 6 bases, with 7 bases separating them. CDR3 DNA sequence: TGTGCCAGCAGTGAATATTTAGGCGATACGCAGTATTTT. This translates into CASSEYLGDTQYF.

This clonotype was recorded many times. This chain joins TRBV5-1 and TRBJ1-1; unclear D gene. Deletions cut 1 base from V and 3 bases from J, with 4 bases between. The CDR3 consists of 12 residues. The germline V gene has CDR1 SGHRS and CDR2 YFSETQ. Here the CDR3 reads CASSLQDTEAFF. CDR3 nucleotide sequence: TGCGCCAGCAGCTTGCAGGACACTGAAGCTTTCTTT.

In this sample, this clonotype turned up many times. J is TRBJ1-2 and V is TRBV20-1, with 8 bases fitting TRBD1. Germline V gene lookup returns CDR1 DFQATT and CDR2 SNEGSKA (reference sequence). V trimming: 6 bases; J trimming: 5 bases; junction bases outside the gene matches: 17. The CDR3 spans 16 residues. The CDR3 DNA reads TGCAGTGCGAACAATCTGGGGGACAGGCGCCTATATGGCTACACCTTC. It yields the protein CSANNLGDRRLYGYTF.

This clonotype appeared many times. The chain is built from TRBV29-1 and TRBJ2-1, with a weak D call TRBD1 (6 bases). This CDR3 is built from 16 residues. Between the trimmed V and J ends, which lost 5 bases and 2 bases, there was a span of 19 bases. The germline CDR1 and CDR2 sequences are SQVTM and ANQGSEA. This CDR3 reads CSVPAPYRAPYNEQFF. In DNA form, the CDR3 reads TGCAGCGTTCCGGCCCCGTACAGGGCCCCCTACAATGAGCAGTTCTTC.

V gene TRBV5-1 combines with J gene TRBJ1-2; D might be TRBD1 (6 bases). Trimming took off 4 bases at V and 7 bases at J, with 20 bases between the two ends. Germline assignment: CDR1 SGHRS and CDR2 YFSETQ. The CDR3 loop spans 15 amino acids. CDR3 protein: CASSADIGTFSGYTF. CDR3 nucleotides: TGCGCCAGCAGCGCAGACATCGGGACATTTTCTGGCTACACCTTC.

There are a few counts of this clonotype. CDR3 sequence reads: CASSFNRAGLLQTPYEQYF. CDR3 bases: TGTGCCAGCAGCTTCAACAGGGCTGGCCTTCTCCAAACCCCGTACGAGCAGTACTTC. This sequence joins TRBV11-1 and TRBJ2-7, with TRBD1 as a possible D gene (6 bases). Germline V lookup: CDR1 SGHAT, CDR2 FQDESV (reference sequence). The V end lost 3 bases, the J end lost 4 bases, and 28 bases lay between the germline ends. This CDR3 has 19 residues.

This sequence joins TRBV3-1 and TRBJ2-5; 7 bases match TRBD2. This CDR3 region has 16 residues. The V gene's germline CDR1 is LGHDT and CDR2 YNNKEL (reference sequence). J lost 5 bases, V lost 2 bases, and 11 bases had no gene match. The CDR3 coding sequence is TGTGCCAGCAGCCAACCTATCAAGCTAGCGGCGGAGACCCAGTACTTC. It is translated as CASSQPIKLAAETQYF.

Many counts were recorded for this clonotype. This chain links TRBV5-1 with TRBJ2-1; D gene uncertain. V was clipped by 4 bases and J by 0 bases, with 14 bases between them. Germline V gives CDR1 SGHRS, CDR2 YFSETQ. The CDR3 has 16 amino acids. The CDR3 loop is CASSLSGASSYNEQFF. CDR3 coding DNA: TGCGCCAGCAGCCTCTCGGGCGCCAGCTCCTACAATGAGCAGTTCTTC.

The chain carries TRBV3-1 and TRBJ2-5; D unresolved. There are 12 residues in the CDR3. Germline V gives CDR1 LGHDT, CDR2 YNNKEL (reference sequence). Trimming left V 3 bases short and J 4 bases short, with 6 bases between. The CDR3 DNA follows: TGTGCCAGCAGCCAGCGGTCAGAGACCCAGTACTTC. It yields the protein CASSQRSETQYF.

The J gene is TRBJ1-5, the V gene TRBV2; D gene uncertain. Trimming pared 8 bases from V and 1 base from J, leaving 12 bases between. Germline V gene sequence: CDR1 SNHLY, CDR2 FYNNEI. The CDR3 is 14 amino acids. The CDR3: CASCNSRSNQPQHF. The DNA for the CDR3 is TGTGCCAGCTGCAATTCCAGGAGCAATCAGCCCCAGCATTTT.